This TCR beta chain was sequenced in a study of graft-versus-host responses after intestinal transplantation. About the research overall: Every recipient underwent anti-thymocyte globulin induction, then tacrolimus and steroids for 3 to 4 years. Overall study results and limits: Graft-versus-host to host-versus-graft clonal ratios in allografts were high in patients with graft-donor T cell macrochimerism. The study associated peak circulating GvH clone levels with early post-transplant HvG declines.

Only in-frame clones appear in the TCRdb table, and some are missing; sequencing was by immunoSEQ multiplex PCR. This sample has 86,000 or so clones, with 90% to 95% found just once. A remark on this clone: Its antigen remains unidentified.

This CDR3 contains 14 residues. The V gene's germline CDR1 is SGDLS and CDR2 YYNGEE. Trimming removed 0 bases at V and 5 bases at J, with 10 bases between. The receptor's source is a human donor who received an intestinal transplant. This sample comprised unstimulated CD8+ T cells sorted from spleen or lymph node cells, obtained before intestinal transplant. V is TRBV9 and J is TRBJ2-3; D is unresolved. As DNA, the CDR3 is TGTGCCAGCAGCGTAGCTGGAACTCTAGATACGCAGTATTTT. This gives the protein CASSVAGTLDTQYF.